The sequence of this T cell receptor (beta chain) was determined in a study of T cells in tuberculosis. For the study at large: CD1B tetramers identified T cells specific for mycobacterial lipid GMM.

Study-level points and caveats: Cases with active tuberculosis were adults, while controls were adolescents.

This clone was counted once. Its specificity is unknown. Tuberculin skin test and IGRA determined adolescents' latent tuberculosis status at entry. Each clinical donor contributed on average roughly 92,000 T cells from unsorted cryopreserved PBMC. Generated by immunoSEQ multiplex PCR, the TCRdb table keeps only in-frame clones and is missing some. The sample shows 45,000 or so clones, 95% of them seen only once. This clonotype was sampled from a donor aged 5 to 30 with latent tuberculosis or without tuberculosis infection. The sample taken for sequencing was PBMCs.

CDR3 sequence reads: CASSLVASRGGNIQYF. In DNA form, the CDR3 reads TGTGCCAGCAGCTTAGTAGCTAGCCGGGGAGGAAACATTCAGTACTTC. V gene TRBV7-9 combines with J gene TRBJ2-4; a possible D gene is TRBD2 (6 bases). CDR3 length: 16 amino acids. V gave up 1 base and J gave up 6 bases, with 16 bases separating them. Germline V gene sequence: CDR1 SEHNR, CDR2 FQNEAQ (reference sequence).